The clone carrying this TCR beta chain has just one count. The antigen remains undetermined. CD4+ T cell isolation took place after about 11 days of culture. Vaccination of participants consisted of two doses of either the BNT162b2 or mRNA-1273 vaccine. Nucleocapsid antibody tests were negative, and the vaccine recipients had no prior SARS-CoV-2 infection. This sample was taken from a study of vaccination effects on CD4 cells after COVID-19. Whole-study context: Some 1.9 million PBMC per well were cultured with 9 to 10 IU/ml IL-2 and 7.5 to 10 ug/ml peptides.

Sequenced by immunoSEQ multiplex PCR; TCRdb stores in-frame clones only, minus some. The sample holds approximately 66,000 clones, around 79% seen once. Study-wide points: After vaccination of healthy people, only 1 of 255 vaccine-induced clones cross-reacted with common cold coronaviruses.

This receptor was identified in a human donor who received a COVID-19 vaccine. This material consisted of CD4+ T cells from PBMCs cultured without peptide, taken after COVID-19 vaccination.

As DNA, the CDR3 is TGCGCCAGCAGCCAAGAAATCGGCCATTGGAACACTGAAGCTTTCTTT. Encoded protein: CASSQEIGHWNTEAFF. V and J are TRBV4-1 and TRBJ1-1; D call uncertain. This CDR3 is 16 amino acids long. V lost 0 bases, J lost 1 base, and 12 bases lay in between. Per germline, CDR1 MGHRA and CDR2 YSYEKL.